Below are 20 T cell receptor beta chains sequenced from a single sample in a study of a mutant IDH1 vaccine in newly diagnosed glioma. Only in-frame clones appear in the TCRdb table, and some are missing; sequencing was by immunoSEQ multiplex PCR. The sample gives 120,000 or so clones, around four fifths of which show up once; 5.5% is in the top ten. Time point in this sample: week 11, during vaccination. All doses held 300 ug of mutant IDH1 20-mer peptide, with topical imiquimod. No antigen has been identified for these receptors. Material: PBMCs, obtained from a glioma patient whose treatment included an IDH1 peptide vaccine. Receptor source: a man aged 35 to 55 with glioma.

The chain recombines TRBV19 with TRBJ2-5; 8 bases line up with TRBD2. V gave up 1 base and J gave up 6 bases; unmatched junction bases: 7. The germline CDR1 and CDR2 sequences are LNHDA and SQIVND (reference sequence). CDR3 size: 15 residues. CDR3 sequence reads: CASSIVTSGPKTQYF. DNA for the CDR3: TGTGCCAGTAGTATAGTTACTAGCGGCCCCAAGACCCAGTACTTC.

The V and J genes are TRBV2 and TRBJ1-4; a weak D match, TRBD1 (6 bases). Germline assignment: CDR1 SNHLY and CDR2 FYNNEI. The CDR3 runs 13 residues. The V and J ends lost 6 bases and 3 bases respectively, with 8 bases between them. CDR3: CASREGANEKLFF. The CDR3 DNA reads as TGTGCCAGCAGAGAGGGGGCTAATGAAAAACTGTTTTTT.

As for this clone: Other DNA sequences within the sample encode an identical CDR3. The rearrangement joins TRBV30 to TRBJ1-1, with D perhaps TRBD1 (5 bases). V was trimmed by 4 bases and J by 4 bases, leaving 10 bases between them. Germline CDR1 and CDR2: GTSNPN and SVGIG (reference sequence). CDR3 size: 12 residues. CDR3 in DNA: TGTGCCTGGACGCGGGGGGGCACTGAAGCTTTCTTT. It codes for CAWTRGGTEAFF.

This sequence joins TRBV5-6 and TRBJ1-1; a possible D gene is TRBD1 (6 bases). The V end was cut by 0 bases, the J end by 6 bases, with 15 bases between. CDR1 is SGHDT, CDR2 YYEEEE, per germline. This CDR3 comprises 15 residues. The CDR3 loop reads CASSLEYRANAEAFF. The CDR3 DNA sequence: TGTGCCAGCAGCTTGGAGTACAGGGCAAACGCTGAAGCTTTCTTT.

The chain combines TRBV18 with TRBJ2-7; D is uncertain. Trimming took off 0 bases at V and 4 bases at J, with 7 bases between the two ends. This CDR3 spans 13 amino acids. Per germline, CDR1 KGHSH and CDR2 LQKENI. The DNA for the CDR3 is TGTGCCAGCTCACCACCCGGGCCGTACGAGCAGTACTTC. Translation: CASSPPGPYEQYF.

The chain is built from TRBV2 and TRBJ1-6; the D is unclear. Germline CDR1 reads SNHLY; CDR2 reads FYNNEI. V was shortened by 4 bases and J by 0 bases, with 13 bases between the two germline ends. The CDR3 runs 17 residues. This chain's CDR3 is CASSVRASGSYNSPLHF. DNA of the CDR3: TGTGCCAGCAGTGTTCGGGCATCGGGCTCCTATAATTCACCCCTCCACTTT.

This chain joins TRBV18 and TRBJ1-6; TRBD1 aligns across 7 bases. There are 16 residues in the CDR3. Germline V gene data show CDR1 as KGHSH and CDR2 as LQKENI. V lost 3 bases to trimming and J lost 10 bases; unmatched junction nucleotides: 12. The CDR3 DNA reads as TGTGCCAGCTCACCCCCATTGGTAGGGGGCCGGTCACCCCTCCACTTT. As protein: CASSPPLVGGRSPLHF.

The genes are TRBV28 and TRBJ2-5, with TRBD2 as a possible D gene (6 bases). Germline lookup yields CDR1 MDHEN and CDR2 SYDVKM. Deletions cut 3 bases from V and 2 bases from J, with 10 bases between. There are 14 residues in the CDR3. The CDR3 is CASSFGGVQETQYF. DNA of the CDR3: TGTGCCAGCAGTTTCGGCGGGGTTCAAGAGACCCAGTACTTC.

The J gene is TRBJ2-2, the V gene TRBV27, with D perhaps matching TRBD2 (5 bases). Trimming took off 5 bases at V and 0 bases at J, with 7 bases between the two ends. This CDR3 is 14 amino acids long. In germline, CDR1 is MNHEY, CDR2 SMNVEV (reference sequence). The CDR3 DNA reads as TGTGCCAGCAGTAGGACTCCGAACACCGGGGAGCTGTTTTTT. It specifies CASSRTPNTGELFF.

This clone was seen a few times. The V call is TRBV19, the J call TRBJ2-2; perhaps TRBD1 as D (5 bases). Trimming took off 5 bases at V and 1 base at J, with 14 bases between the two ends. The CDR3 length is 16 residues. Germline-derived CDR1 and CDR2 are LNHDA and SQIVND (reference sequence). The CDR3 loop is CASSFLSGQNTGELFF. CDR3 sequence (DNA): TGTGCCAGTAGTTTCCTTTCCGGACAGAACACCGGGGAGCTGTTTTTT.

This chain uses TRBV6-1 with TRBJ2-5, with 10 bases aligning to TRBD2. CDR1 and CDR2 from the germline V gene are MNHNS and SASEGT. The CDR3 covers 15 residues. The J segment lost 5 bases and the V segment lost 2 bases, leaving 5 bases of the junction unmatched. The CDR3 nucleotides read TGTGCCAGCAGTGAAACTAGCGGGGCCCCGGAGACCCAGTACTTC. Protein sequence: CASSETSGAPETQYF.

The chain recombines TRBV7-2 with TRBJ2-1; D perhaps matches TRBD2 (5 bases). V was clipped by 1 base and J by 9 bases, with 10 bases between them. The CDR3 is 13 amino acids. Germline V lookup: CDR1 SGHTA, CDR2 FQGNSA. CDR3 bases: TGTGCCAGCAGCTTAGGGGAGAAAGGTGAGCAGTTCTTC. Encoded protein: CASSLGEKGEQFF. Complete variable domain (other parts from reference TRBV7-2 and TRBJ2-1): GAGVSQSPSNKVTEKGKDVELRCDPISGHTALYWYRQSLGQGLEFLIYFQGNSAPDKSGLPSDRFSAERTGGSVSTLTIQRTQQEDSAVYLCASSLGEKGEQFFGPGTRLTVL.

This clone was observed a few times. V is TRBV20-1 and J is TRBJ2-2; D not resolved. In germline, CDR1 is DFQATT, CDR2 SNEGSKA (reference sequence). CDR3 length: 11 residues. V was cut by 6 bases and J by 6 bases, with 8 bases left in between. The CDR3 loop is CSAWQPGELFF. DNA of the CDR3: TGCAGTGCCTGGCAACCCGGGGAGCTGTTTTTT.

The chain uses TRBV4-3 and TRBJ1-1; TRBD1 aligns across 8 bases. J was trimmed by 5 bases and V by 4 bases; bases with no gene match: 12. CDR1 and CDR2 (germline): LGHNA, YSLEER. This CDR3 contains 16 residues. The CDR3 coding sequence is TGCGCCAGCAGCCCCCGACCTCACAGGGGGAAGACTGAAGCTTTCTTT. Residues: CASSPRPHRGKTEAFF.

Only a few counts were recorded for this clone. The chain employs TRBV19 and TRBJ2-2; D is possibly TRBD1 (5 bases). The CDR3 has 15 residues. V was trimmed by 3 bases and J by 0 bases, leaving 8 bases between them. Looked up from germline, CDR1 is LNHDA and CDR2 is SQIVND (reference sequence). The CDR3 here is CASSIYRTNTGELFF. CDR3 in DNA: TGTGCCAGTAGTATCTACAGGACGAACACCGGGGAGCTGTTTTTT.

The chain is built from TRBV7-6 and TRBJ2-5; D is perhaps TRBD2 (6 bases). CDR1 and CDR2 from the germline V gene are SGHVS and FNYEAQ. The CDR3 runs 13 residues. The V and J ends lost 5 bases and 5 bases respectively, with 12 bases between them. The CDR3 DNA sequence: TGTGCCAGCAGCCCGACTAGAGGGGAGACCCAGTACTTC. It yields the protein CASSPTRGETQYF. Full variable domain (rest looked up from reference TRBV7-6 and TRBJ2-5): GAGVSQSPRYKVTKRGQDVALRCDPISGHVSLYWYRQALGQGPEFLTYFNYEAQQDKSGLPNDRFSAERPEGSISTLTIQRTEQRDSAMYRCASSPTRGETQYFGPGTRLLVL.

The rearrangement joins TRBV7-2 to TRBJ2-2; D possibly uses TRBD1 or TRBD2 (5 bases each). V was clipped by 5 bases and J by 0 bases, with 10 bases between them. Germline lookup yields CDR1 SGHTA and CDR2 FQGNSA. This CDR3 contains 15 residues. For the CDR3, the DNA is TGTGCCAGCAGCCAGGGACCGTCGAACACCGGGGAGCTGTTTTTT. Translating it yields CASSQGPSNTGELFF.

This rearrangement joins TRBV6-1 to TRBJ1-1, with unresolved D. The CDR3 loop spans 13 amino acids. Germline CDR1 reads MNHNS; CDR2 reads SASEGT. With 6 bases removed from V and 2 bases from J, the gap between germline ends came to 10 bases. The CDR3 protein is CASRTNDNTEAFF. The CDR3 coding sequence is TGTGCCAGCAGGACCAATGATAACACTGAAGCTTTCTTT.

This chain joins TRBV6-5 and TRBJ2-7, with TRBD1 identical over 11 bases. Germline CDR1 reads MNHEY; CDR2 reads SVGAGI. This CDR3 spans 15 amino acids. The ends lost 7 bases at V and 6 bases at J; junction bases unmatched: 11. CDR3: CASTAPGQGGSEQYF. In DNA form, the CDR3 reads TGTGCCAGCACCGCCCCGGGACAGGGGGGATCCGAGCAGTACTTC.

The J gene is TRBJ1-2, the V gene TRBV15, with D maybe TRBD1 (5 bases). The CDR3 runs to 14 residues. Trimming removed 0 bases at V and 4 bases at J, with 9 bases between. The germline CDR1 and CDR2 sequences are LNHNV and YYDKDF (reference sequence). This CDR3 is CATSREGRAYGYTF. CDR3 bases: TGTGCCACCAGCAGAGAAGGCAGGGCCTATGGCTACACCTTC.